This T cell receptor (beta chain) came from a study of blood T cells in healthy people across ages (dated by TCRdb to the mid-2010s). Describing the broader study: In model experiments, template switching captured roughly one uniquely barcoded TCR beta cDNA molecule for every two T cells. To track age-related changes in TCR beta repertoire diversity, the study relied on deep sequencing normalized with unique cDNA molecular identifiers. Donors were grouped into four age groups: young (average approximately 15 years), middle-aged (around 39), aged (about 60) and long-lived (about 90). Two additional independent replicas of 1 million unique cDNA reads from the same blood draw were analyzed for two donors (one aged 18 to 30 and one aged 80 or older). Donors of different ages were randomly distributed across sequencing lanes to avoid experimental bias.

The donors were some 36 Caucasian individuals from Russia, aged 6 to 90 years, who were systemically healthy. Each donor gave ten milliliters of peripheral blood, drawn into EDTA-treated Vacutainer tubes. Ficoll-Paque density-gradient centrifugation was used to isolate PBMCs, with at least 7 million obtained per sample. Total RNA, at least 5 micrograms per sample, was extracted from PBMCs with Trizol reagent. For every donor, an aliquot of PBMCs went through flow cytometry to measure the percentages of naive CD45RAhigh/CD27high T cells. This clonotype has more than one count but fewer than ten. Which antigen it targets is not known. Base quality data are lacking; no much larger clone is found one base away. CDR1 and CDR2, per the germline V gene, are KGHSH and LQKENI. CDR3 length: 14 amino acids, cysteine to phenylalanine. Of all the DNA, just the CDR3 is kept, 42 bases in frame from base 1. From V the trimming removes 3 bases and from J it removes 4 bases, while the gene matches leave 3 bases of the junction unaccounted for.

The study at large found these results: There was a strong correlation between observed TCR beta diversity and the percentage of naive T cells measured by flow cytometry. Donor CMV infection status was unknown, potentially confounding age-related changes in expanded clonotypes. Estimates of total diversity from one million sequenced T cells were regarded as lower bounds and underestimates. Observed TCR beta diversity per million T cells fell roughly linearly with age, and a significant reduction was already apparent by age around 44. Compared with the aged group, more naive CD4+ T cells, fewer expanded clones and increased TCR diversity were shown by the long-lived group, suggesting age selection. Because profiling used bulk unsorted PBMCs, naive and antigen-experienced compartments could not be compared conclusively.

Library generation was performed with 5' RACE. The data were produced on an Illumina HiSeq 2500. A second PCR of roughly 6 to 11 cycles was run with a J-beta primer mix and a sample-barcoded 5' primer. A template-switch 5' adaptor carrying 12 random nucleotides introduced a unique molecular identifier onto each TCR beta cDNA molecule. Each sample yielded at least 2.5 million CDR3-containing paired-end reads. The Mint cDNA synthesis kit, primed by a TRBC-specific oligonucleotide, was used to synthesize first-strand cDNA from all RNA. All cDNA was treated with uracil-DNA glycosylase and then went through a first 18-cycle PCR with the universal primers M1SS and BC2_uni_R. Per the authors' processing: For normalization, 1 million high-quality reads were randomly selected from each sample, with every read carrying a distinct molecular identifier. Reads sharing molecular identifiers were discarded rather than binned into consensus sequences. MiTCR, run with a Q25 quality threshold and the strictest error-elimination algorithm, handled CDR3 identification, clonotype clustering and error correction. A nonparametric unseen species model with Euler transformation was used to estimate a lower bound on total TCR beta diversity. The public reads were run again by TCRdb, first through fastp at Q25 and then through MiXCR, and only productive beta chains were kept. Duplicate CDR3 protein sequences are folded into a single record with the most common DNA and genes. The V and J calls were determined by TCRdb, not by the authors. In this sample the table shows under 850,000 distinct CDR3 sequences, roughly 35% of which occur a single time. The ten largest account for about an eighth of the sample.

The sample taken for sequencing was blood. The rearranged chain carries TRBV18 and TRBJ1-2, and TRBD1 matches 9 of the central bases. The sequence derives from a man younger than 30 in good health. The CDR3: CASSPATGGYGYTF. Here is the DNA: TGTGCCAGCTCACCCGCGACAGGGGGCTATGGCTACACCTTC.